These T cell receptor beta chains were read from a single sample in a study of human T cells and chemical hapten exposure. TCRdb used MiXCR to reprocess the RACE reads, holding one entry per CDR3 protein. The repertoire holds roughly 360,000 distinct CDR3 sequences, with around 5% as singletons. This material consisted of whole blood, taken in connection with sensitization to the hapten diphenylcyclopropenone (DPC). Every receptor here comes from a woman aged 50 to 60 with alopecia areata. Some clones in this sample may be carry-over from other donors' samples. CDR3s include the opening cysteine and the closing phenylalanine or tryptophan. D genes are given only for firm matches. A clone size is listed for some rows: how often the clone was seen (once, few, many), or a class if it is expanded.

abundance	d_gene	j_gene	v_gene	CDR3aa	CDR3nt
many	TRBD2	TRBJ2-7	TRBV7-2	CASSSSGGRKYEQYF	TGTGCCAGCAGCTCAAGTGGCGGGAGGAAATACGAGCAGTACTTC
many	-	TRBJ2-3	TRBV29-1	CSVVPDSTDTQYF	TGCAGCGTTGTTCCGGACAGCACAGATACGCAGTATTTT
few	TRBD1	TRBJ2-5	TRBV25-1	CASSEYQRTGEETQYF	TGTGCCAGCAGTGAATATCAGCGGACAGGGGAAGAGACCCAGTACTTC
many	-	TRBJ1-5	TRBV12-3/TRBV12-4	CASDMRAGNQPQHF	TGTGCCAGCGATATGCGGGCAGGCAATCAGCCCCAGCATTTT
many	-	TRBJ1-5	TRBV19	CASSILPTPVDQPQHF	TGTGCCAGTAGTATCCTACCGACCCCCGTGGATCAGCCCCAGCATTTT
few	-	TRBJ1-1	TRBV6-2/TRBV6-3	CASSYQGPNTEAFF	TGTGCCAGCAGTTACCAAGGCCCGAACACTGAAGCTTTCTTT
-	-	TRBJ2-1	TRBV3-1	CASSHWVTPSNEQFF	TGTGCCAGCAGCCATTGGGTGACACCCAGCAATGAGCAGTTCTTC
many	-	TRBJ2-3	TRBV20-1	CSAPPAGYDADTQYF	TGCAGTGCTCCCCCTGCGGGGTATGATGCAGATACGCAGTATTTT
few	-	TRBJ1-5	TRBV12-3/TRBV12-4	CASSWTANQPQHF	TGTGCCAGCAGTTGGACAGCTAATCAGCCCCAGCATTTT
many	-	TRBJ2-7	TRBV27	CASSLSFREGPVTYEQYF	TGTGCCAGCAGTTTATCTTTCAGGGAAGGACCTGTCACCTACGAGCAGTACTTC
-	-	TRBJ2-1	TRBV9	CASSVGDPYNEQFF	TGTGCCAGCAGCGTAGGAGACCCCTACAATGAGCAGTTCTTC
few	-	TRBJ1-2	TRBV21-1	CASTDRTGTPCYGYTF	TGTGCCAGCACCGACCGAACCGGGACACCTTGCTATGGCTACACCTTC
few	-	TRBJ2-1	TRBV10-3	CAIRNVRAHDEQFF	TGTGCCATCAGGAACGTAAGGGCACACGATGAGCAGTTCTTC
few	-	TRBJ2-3	TRBV7-6	CASSFGGGDTDTQYF	TGTGCCAGCAGCTTCGGAGGGGGCGACACAGATACGCAGTATTTT
-	-	TRBJ2-3	TRBV3-1	CASSYRGREGDTQYF	TGTGCCAGCAGCTATCGGGGGCGCGAAGGGGATACGCAGTATTTT
few	-	TRBJ2-3	TRBV28	CASSSVPDTQYF	TGTGCCAGCAGTTCCGTACCAGATACGCAGTATTTT
few	TRBD1	TRBJ2-7	TRBV9	CRGDRAYEQYF	TGTAGGGGGGACAGGGCCTACGAGCAGTACTTC
-	-	TRBJ2-7	TRBV6-5	CASSPSVGAPEQYF	TGTGCCAGCAGTCCATCGGTGGGCGCCCCCGAGCAGTACTTC
many	-	TRBJ1-4	TRBV9	CASSVSGTSQEKLFF	TGTGCCAGCAGCGTATCTGGGACCAGCCAGGAAAAACTGTTTTTT
-	-	TRBJ1-3	TRBV7-2	CASSLAPRDTIYF	TGTGCCAGCAGCTTAGCGCCGAGGGACACCATATATTTT
many	-	TRBJ1-5	TRBV28	CASSLFGQFNQPQHF	TGTGCCAGCAGTTTATTCGGACAGTTCAATCAGCCCCAGCATTTT
many	TRBD1	TRBJ2-1	TRBV10-3	CAISAGQANNEQFF	TGTGCCATCAGTGCTGGACAGGCGAACAATGAGCAGTTCTTC
many	-	TRBJ2-3	TRBV7-2	CASSLVMTASTDTQYF	TGTGCCAGCAGCTTAGTTATGACGGCTAGCACAGATACGCAGTATTTT
few	-	TRBJ1-1	TRBV7-9	CASSSSTGNTEAFF	TGTGCCAGCAGCTCCTCGACAGGGAACACTGAAGCTTTCTTT
many	-	TRBJ1-1	TRBV5-1	CASSLEMNTEAFF	TGCGCCAGCAGCTTAGAGATGAACACTGAAGCTTTCTTT
-	-	TRBJ1-2	TRBV5-6	CASSGRISGVSNYGYTF	TGTGCCAGCAGCGGACGGATTTCCGGGGTTTCCAACTATGGCTACACCTTC
many	TRBD2	TRBJ2-7	TRBV6-5	CASSYRKASGPSSYEQYF	TGTGCCAGCAGTTACAGGAAGGCTAGCGGGCCTAGCTCCTACGAGCAGTACTTC
-	TRBD1	TRBJ2-7	TRBV11-2	CASSSPDRGLPEQYF	TGTGCCAGCAGCTCACCGGACAGGGGACTTCCCGAGCAGTACTTC
many	-	TRBJ1-2	TRBV7-2	CASSSRQETLGYTF	TGTGCCAGCAGCTCACGACAGGAAACCCTTGGCTACACCTTC
few	TRBD1	TRBJ2-7	TRBV5-1	CASSIRQGQTYEQYF	TGCGCCAGCAGCATTCGACAGGGACAGACCTACGAGCAGTACTTC
few	-	TRBJ2-5	TRBV11-2	CASSLELAPETQYF	TGTGCCAGCAGCTTAGAACTAGCCCCAGAGACCCAGTACTTC
-	-	TRBJ2-3	TRBV11-2	CASSSRTVNTDTQYF	TGTGCCAGCAGCTCCCGGACAGTGAACACAGATACGCAGTATTTT
few	-	TRBJ2-3	TRBV9	CASSLRFQGGQDTQYF	TGTGCCAGCAGCCTCAGGTTCCAGGGGGGCCAAGATACGCAGTATTTT
many	-	TRBJ2-7	TRBV20-1	CSAAGYRDSYEQYF	TGCAGTGCTGCTGGATACAGGGACTCCTACGAGCAGTACTTC
-	-	TRBJ2-5	TRBV28	CASQKGGQETQYF	TGTGCCAGCCAAAAGGGGGGGCAAGAGACCCAGTACTTC
many	TRBD2	TRBJ2-7	TRBV9	CASSPLGGAYEQYF	TGTGCCAGCAGCCCCTTGGGAGGGGCCTACGAGCAGTACTTC
many	-	TRBJ2-6	TRBV28	CASSGGRSKSGANVLTF	TGTGCCAGCAGCGGGGGAAGGTCCAAGTCTGGGGCCAACGTCCTGACTTTC
many	-	TRBJ1-3	TRBV5-6	CASSLAISGNTIYF	TGTGCCAGCAGCTTGGCCATCTCTGGAAACACCATATATTTT
many	TRBD1	TRBJ2-1	TRBV27	CASSADRVGDNEQFF	TGTGCCAGCAGTGCGGACAGGGTGGGGGACAATGAGCAGTTCTTC
-	TRBD1	TRBJ1-2	TRBV13	CASSAGQGYGYTF	TGTGCCAGCAGCGCGGGACAGGGCTATGGCTACACCTTC
many	TRBD2	TRBJ2-7	TRBV28	CASSLGLAGVTEQYF	TGTGCCAGCAGCCTCGGACTAGCGGGAGTTACCGAGCAGTACTTC
few	-	TRBJ2-2	TRBV20-1	CSALRGSNTGELFF	TGCAGTGCTTTAAGAGGATCGAACACCGGGGAGCTGTTTTTT
many	-	TRBJ1-1	TRBV12-3/TRBV12-4	CASSLGLNTEAFF	TGTGCCAGCAGCTTGGGGCTGAACACTGAAGCTTTCTTT
many	-	TRBJ1-4	TRBV7-6	CASSPPGQGQYEKLFF	TGTGCCAGCAGCCCCCCCGGCCAGGGGCAGTATGAAAAACTGTTTTTT
many	-	TRBJ2-7	TRBV3-1	CASSQETYEQYF	TGTGCCAGCAGCCAAGAGACCTACGAGCAGTACTTC
-	TRBD2	TRBJ2-1	TRBV12-3/TRBV12-4	CASRTSGRGNEQFF	TGTGCCAGCCGGACTAGCGGGAGGGGCAATGAGCAGTTCTTC
-	TRBD1	TRBJ1-1	TRBV27	CPSRDRGVNTEAFF	TGTCCCAGCCGGGACAGAGGCGTGAACACTGAAGCTTTCTTT
few	-	TRBJ1-6	TRBV11-2	CASSLGVPDNSPLHF	TGTGCCAGCAGCTTAGGAGTACCGGATAATTCACCCCTCCACTTT
many	TRBD1	TRBJ2-1	TRBV24-1	CATSVSGTGNNEQFF	TGTGCCACCAGTGTCTCCGGGACAGGGAACAATGAGCAGTTCTTC
once	-	TRBJ2-5	TRBV5-4	CASSLEVDETQYF	TGTGCCAGCAGCTTGGAGGTGGATGAGACCCAGTACTTC